This TCR beta chain was identified in a study of blood T cells in healthy people across ages. Each donor was a healthy Caucasian individual from Russia, aged roughly 6 to 90. Samples had at least 6.5 million PBMCs isolated from them. Then a second PCR, running roughly 6 to 11 cycles, was carried out with a sample-barcoded 5' primer and a J-beta primer mix. TCRdb re-derived calls from the 5' RACE reads in MiXCR, one entry per CDR3 protein. The sample has 630,000 or so distinct CDR3 sequences; roughly 32% are singletons. In its sample, this clonotype was seen many times. The clonotype originates from a woman of 80 years or more in good health. Sequenced material: blood.

The CDR3 nucleotides read TGCAGTGCTAGTCCCCGGGTTTGGGATACGCAGTATTTT. Protein product: CSASPRVWDTQYF. The rearrangement uses TRBV20-1 and TRBJ2-3; unclear D gene. Trimming pared 3 bases from V and 6 bases from J, leaving 13 bases between. The length of the CDR3 is 13 residues. In germline, CDR1 is DFQATT, CDR2 SNEGSKA (reference sequence).